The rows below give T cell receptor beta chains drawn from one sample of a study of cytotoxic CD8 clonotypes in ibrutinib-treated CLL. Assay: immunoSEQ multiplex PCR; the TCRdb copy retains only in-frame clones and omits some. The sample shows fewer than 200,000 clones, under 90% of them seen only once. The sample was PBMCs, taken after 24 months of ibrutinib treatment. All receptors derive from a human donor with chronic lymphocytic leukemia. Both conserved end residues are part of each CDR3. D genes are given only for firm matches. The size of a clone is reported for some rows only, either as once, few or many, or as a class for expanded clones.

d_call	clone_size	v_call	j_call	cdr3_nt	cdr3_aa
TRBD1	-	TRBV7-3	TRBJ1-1	TGTGCCAGCAGCTTATCAGGGACAGGGGGGACTGAAGCTTTCTTT	CASSLSGTGGTEAFF
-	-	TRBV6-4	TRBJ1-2	TGTGCCAGCAGTGGCGGCGGGCTCTATGGCTACACCTTC	CASSGGGLYGYTF
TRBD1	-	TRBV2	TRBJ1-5	TGTGCCAGCAACACAGGGGGCCCTACGCCCCAGCATTTT	CASNTGGPTPQHF
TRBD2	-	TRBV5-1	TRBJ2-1	TGCGCCAGCAGCCCGAAGGGACTAGCGGGGGGGCCCTACAATGAGCAGTTCTTC	CASSPKGLAGGPYNEQFF
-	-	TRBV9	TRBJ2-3	TGTGCCAGCAGCGTAGGGGAGCGAACTAGCACAGATACGCAGTATTTT	CASSVGERTSTDTQYF
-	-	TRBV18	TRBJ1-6	TGTGCCAGCTCACCAACCGAACGGAGCTCCTATAATTCACCCCTCCACTTT	CASSPTERSSYNSPLHF
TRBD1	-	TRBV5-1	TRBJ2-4	TGCGCCAGCAGCTTGGATCCAGGGGGCAGGAACATTCAGTACTTC	CASSLDPGGRNIQYF
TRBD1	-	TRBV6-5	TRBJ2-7	TGTGCCACCACACAGGGGACAGAGCAGTACTTC	CATTQGTEQYF
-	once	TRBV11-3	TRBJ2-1	TGTGCCAGCAGCTTAGGTGGGAGCGACAATGAGCAGTTCTTC	CASSLGGSDNEQFF
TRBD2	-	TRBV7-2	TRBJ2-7	TGTGCCAGCAGCTTGACTAGCAGCGCCAGCTACGAGCAGTACTTC	CASSLTSSASYEQYF
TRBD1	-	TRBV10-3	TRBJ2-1	TGTGCCATCAGTATCCAGGGGGCAATCTCCTACAATGAGCAGTTCTTC	CAISIQGAISYNEQFF
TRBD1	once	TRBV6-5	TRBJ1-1	TGTGCCAGCATTCAACAGGGGAGAGACACTGAAGCTTTCTTT	CASIQQGRDTEAFF
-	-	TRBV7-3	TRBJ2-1	TGTGCCAGCAGCCGGGGCGTAAACAATGAGCAGTTCTTC	CASSRGVNNEQFF
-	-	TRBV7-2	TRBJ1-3	TGTGCCAGCGGGAGAGGGGGGGCTGGAAACACCATATATTTT	CASGRGGAGNTIYF
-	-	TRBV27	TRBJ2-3	TGTGCCAGCAGTTCCAATCCGGGACCTGGAGCAGATACGCAGTATTTT	CASSSNPGPGADTQYF
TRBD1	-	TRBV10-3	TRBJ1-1	TGTGCCATCCTTGGGACAGGGAACACTGAAGCTTTCTTT	CAILGTGNTEAFF
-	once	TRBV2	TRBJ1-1	TGTGCCAGCAGTGAAGACCGGGCTGAAGCTTTCTTT	CASSEDRAEAFF
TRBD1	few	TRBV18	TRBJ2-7	TGTGCCAGCTCAGGGACAGGGGGAGGCGAGCAGTACTTC	CASSGTGGGEQYF
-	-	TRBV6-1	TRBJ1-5	TGTGCCAGCAGTCCCAGGGGACTTAGCAATCAGCCCCAGCATTTT	CASSPRGLSNQPQHF
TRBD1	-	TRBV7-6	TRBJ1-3	TGTGCCACACGACAGGGTACTAGTGGAAACACCATATATTTT	CATRQGTSGNTIYF
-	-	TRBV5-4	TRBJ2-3	TGTGCCAGCAGCTTAGGCCCTAGCACAGATACGCAGTATTTT	CASSLGPSTDTQYF
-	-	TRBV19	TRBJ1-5	TGTGCCAGTAGATGGTTGGGGGGAGGCAATCAGCCCCAGCATTTT	CASRWLGGGNQPQHF
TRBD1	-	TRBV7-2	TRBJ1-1	TGTGCCAGCAGCCTCGGGACAGGGCTCACTGAAGCTTTCTTT	CASSLGTGLTEAFF
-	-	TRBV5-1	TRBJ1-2	TGCGCCAGCACCCTGGACAGTTCTAACTATGGCTACACCTTC	CASTLDSSNYGYTF
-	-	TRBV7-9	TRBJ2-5	TGTGCCAGCAGCTTCGCTCAGGAGACCCAGTACTTC	CASSFAQETQYF
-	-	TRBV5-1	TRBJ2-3	TGCGCCAGCAGTTATCTCGGGCGGGGGCAGGCAGATACGCAGTATTTT	CASSYLGRGQADTQYF
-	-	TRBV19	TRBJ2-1	TGTGCCAGTACCCCCGCGTGGAGGGAAAATGAGCAGTTCTTC	CASTPAWRENEQFF
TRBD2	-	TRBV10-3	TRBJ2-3	TGTGCCATCAGTGGTTGGTTAGCGGGAGACGGCACAGATACGCAGTATTTT	CAISGWLAGDGTDTQYF
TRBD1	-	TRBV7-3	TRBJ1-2	TGTGCCAGCAGCTTAATAGACGGGACAGGGGCCGGCGGCTACACCTTC	CASSLIDGTGAGGYTF
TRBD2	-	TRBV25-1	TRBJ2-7	TGTGCCAGCAGTACTTCTAGCGGGGGGGCCTACGAGCAGTACTTC	CASSTSSGGAYEQYF
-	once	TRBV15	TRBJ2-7	TGTGCCACCAGCAGGGGGACGGACTCCTACGAGCAGTACTTC	CATSRGTDSYEQYF
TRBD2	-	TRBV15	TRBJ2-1	TGTGCCACCAGCACCGGGAGCGGGAGCATCCACAATGAGCAGTTCTTC	CATSTGSGSIHNEQFF
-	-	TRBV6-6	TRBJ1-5	TGTGCCAGCAGTAAAGGGGGGGGGAATCAGCCCCAGCATTTT	CASSKGGGNQPQHF
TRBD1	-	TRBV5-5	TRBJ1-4	TGTGCCAGCACCCGGAGGGGGACAGGGACTGAAAAACTGTTTTTT	CASTRRGTGTEKLFF
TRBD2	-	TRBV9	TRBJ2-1	TGTGCCAGCAACAGCGGGAGGGCCGTCGATGAGCAGTTCTTC	CASNSGRAVDEQFF
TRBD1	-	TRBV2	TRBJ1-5	TGTGCCAGCAGGGGGGGAAAGGGGGCGAGTGGTTTGGGCAATCAGCCCCAGCATTTT	CASRGGKGASGLGNQPQHF
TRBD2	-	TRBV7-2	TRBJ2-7	TGTGCCAGCAGCTTAACCGGGACTAGTAACGAGCAGTACTTC	CASSLTGTSNEQYF
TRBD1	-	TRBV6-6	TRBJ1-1	TGTGCCAGCAGTAGGCAGACAGGGTTGAACACTGAAGCTTTCTTT	CASSRQTGLNTEAFF
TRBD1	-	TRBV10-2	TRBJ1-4	TGCGCCAGCAGCGTTTACAGGGGAGATGAAAAACTGTTTTTT	CASSVYRGDEKLFF
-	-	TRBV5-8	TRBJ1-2	TGTGCCAGCAGCTCCCTACCTCAGGCGTATGGCTACACCTTC	CASSSLPQAYGYTF